This passage covers 4 T cell receptor beta chains from one sample sequenced in a study of blood T cell repertoires in COVID-19. TCRdb's copy holds only in-frame clones and misses some; the assay was immunoSEQ multiplex PCR. The table includes about 260,000 clones, over 80% detected once. The source material was peripheral blood. The receptors originated from a woman in her thirties or forties who had recovered from COVID-19.

The V gene is TRBV5-4, the J gene TRBJ1-1; no clear D gene. The germline V gene encodes CDR1 SGHNT and CDR2 YYREEE (reference sequence). The ends were cut back, 0 bases at V and 1 base at J, with 7 bases in the middle. The CDR3 covers 14 residues. In DNA form, the CDR3 reads TGTGCCAGCAGCTTGGCCCCAGGGAACACTGAAGCTTTCTTT. This gives the protein CASSLAPGNTEAFF.

The chain joins TRBV30 to TRBJ1-6; 7 nucleotides align to TRBD1. The CDR3 is 16 residues long. Germline CDR1 is GTSNPN and CDR2 is SVGIG (reference sequence). The V gene end was trimmed by 3 bases and the J gene end by 7 bases; junction bases not matched to a gene: 12. The CDR3 spells CAWRTGSGIWNSPLHF. The CDR3 DNA sequence: TGTGCCTGGAGGACAGGGTCGGGGATTTGGAATTCACCCCTCCACTTT. Filled out from reference TRBV30 and TRBJ1-6, the complete variable domain reads SQTIHQWPATLVQPVGSPLSLECTVEGTSNPNLYWYRQAAGRGLQLLFYSVGIGQISSEVPQNLSASRPQDRQFILSSKKLLLSDSGFYLCAWRTGSGIWNSPLHFGNGTRLTVT.

The J gene is TRBJ1-4, the V gene TRBV2, with 7 bases lining up with TRBD1. The CDR3 runs to 15 residues. Unmatched junction bases numbered 13, after V lost 7 bases and J lost 8 bases. Germline CDR1 SNHLY, CDR2 FYNNEI. The CDR3 sequence: CASTGRTGAIEKLFF. The DNA for the CDR3 is TGTGCCAGCACGGGAAGAACAGGGGCTATCGAAAAACTGTTTTTT.

The rearrangement uses TRBV10-3 and TRBJ1-1; D uncertain. The V gene lost 7 bases and the J gene lost 2 bases, with 11 bases spanning the gap. CDR3 size: 13 residues. The germline CDR1 and CDR2 sequences are ENHRY and SYGVKD. The CDR3 DNA is TGTGCCATCAAAGAGGGAACTAACACTGAAGCTTTCTTT. This codes for CAIKEGTNTEAFF.